The 20 T cell receptor beta chains reported below all come from one sample, sequenced in a study of blood T cell repertoires in COVID-19. The table came from immunoSEQ multiplex PCR; TCRdb's copy has only in-frame clones and leaves some out. The data show 400,000 to 450,000 clones, with roughly nine tenths seen just once and approximately 1.2% held by the top ten. The specimen was PBMCs or T cells enriched from blood (not recorded which). The receptors shown here come from a man under 40 who had recovered from COVID-19.

The V and J genes are TRBV18 and TRBJ1-1; 9 positions agree with TRBD1. J was trimmed by 3 bases and V by 8 bases; bases with no gene match: 7. The germline CDR1 and CDR2 sequences are KGHSH and LQKENI. The CDR3 length is 14 residues. CDR3: CASTFRTGDTEAFF. CDR3 nucleotide sequence: TGTGCCAGCACTTTTCGGACAGGGGACACTGAAGCTTTCTTT.

The chain has TRBV6-5 and TRBJ2-1, with TRBD1 as a possible D gene (6 bases). This CDR3 contains 13 residues. V shed 6 bases and J shed 5 bases, with 11 bases lying between them. Germline V gene sequence: CDR1 MNHEY, CDR2 SVGAGI. CDR3: CASSPDSHNEQFF. The CDR3 nucleotides read TGTGCCAGCAGCCCGGACAGTCACAATGAGCAGTTCTTC.

Note on this clone: Different DNA sequences within this sample yield the same CDR3. This sequence joins TRBV18 and TRBJ2-2, with a tentative D call TRBD2 (6 bases). Per the germline V gene, CDR1 is KGHSH and CDR2 is LQKENI. The CDR3 consists of 15 residues. Trimming pared 6 bases from V and 2 bases from J, leaving 13 bases between. The CDR3 here is CASSPGTGNTGELFF. In nucleotides, the CDR3 is TGTGCCAGCTCCCCCGGGACTGGAAACACCGGGGAGCTGTTTTTT.

The chain uses TRBV7-6 and TRBJ1-3, with D perhaps TRBD1 (5 bases). The ends were cut back, 7 bases at V and 0 bases at J, with 25 bases in the middle. The CDR3 runs to 19 residues. Germline CDR1 SGHVS, CDR2 FNYEAQ. The CDR3 protein is CASNLRRGPTGISGNTIYF. The CDR3 nucleotides read TGTGCCAGCAACTTGAGGAGGGGCCCCACTGGCATCTCTGGAAACACCATATATTTT.

V and J are TRBV28 and TRBJ1-1, with TRBD1 as a possible D gene (5 bases). Deletions cut 3 bases from V and 3 bases from J, with 14 bases between. There are 15 residues in the CDR3. The germline V gene encodes CDR1 MDHEN and CDR2 SYDVKM. CDR3 nucleotides: TGTGCCAGCAGTTTGAGGTCGGGGGGGTACACTGAAGCTTTCTTT. Translation: CASSLRSGGYTEAFF. The full variable domain, its missing parts supplied by reference TRBV28 and TRBJ1-1, is DVKVTQSSRYLVKRTGEKVFLECVQDMDHENMFWYRQDPGLGLRLIYFSYDVKMKEKGDIPEGYSVSREKKERFSLILESASTNQTSMYLCASSLRSGGYTEAFFGQGTRLTVV.

This chain joins TRBV29-1 and TRBJ2-5; TRBD2 is a possible D gene (5 bases). CDR1 and CDR2 from the germline V gene are SQVTM and ANQGSEA. Trimming removed 6 bases from V and 0 bases from J, with 14 bases in between. This CDR3 comprises 14 residues. CDR3 sequence (DNA): TGCAGCGTCCCCAAGCAGGACTACCAAGAGACCCAGTACTTC. This encodes CSVPKQDYQETQYF.

This clone came up a few times. The rearrangement joins TRBV7-2 to TRBJ1-3; D gene ambiguous. Per the germline V gene, CDR1 is SGHTA and CDR2 is FQGNSA. V shed 1 base and J shed 0 bases, with 10 bases lying between them. The CDR3 contains 16 residues. CDR3 loop: CASSLEGTSSGNTIYF. The CDR3 DNA sequence: TGTGCCAGCAGCTTAGAAGGAACTAGCTCTGGAAACACCATATATTTT.

The chain joins TRBV5-1 to TRBJ1-5, with a possible D match to TRBD1 (6 bases). The CDR3 contains 16 residues. The V end was cut by 0 bases, the J end by 3 bases, with 13 bases between. Germline CDR1 SGHRS, CDR2 YFSETQ. CDR3 region: CASSLGDGGFNQPQHF. The CDR3 nucleotides are TGCGCCAGCAGCTTGGGGGATGGGGGCTTCAATCAGCCCCAGCATTTT.

This clone was seen a single time. This chain joins TRBV18 and TRBJ1-1; possibly TRBD1 for D (5 bases). CDR1 is KGHSH, CDR2 LQKENI, per germline. V lost 2 bases, J lost 2 bases, and 12 bases lay in between. The CDR3 totals 15 residues. In nucleotides, the CDR3 is TGTGCCAGCTCACCAACAGAGACAGTAAACACTGAAGCTTTCTTT. Translating it yields CASSPTETVNTEAFF. Using reference TRBV18 and TRBJ1-1 for the parts outside the CDR3, the full variable domain is NAGVMQNPRHLVRRRGQEARLRCSPMKGHSHVYWYRQLPEEGLKFMVYLQKENIIDESGMPKERFSAEFPKEGPSILRIQQVVRGDSAAYFCASSPTETVNTEAFFGQGTRLTVV.

The chain employs TRBV5-1 and TRBJ2-7; 7 bases are a match to TRBD1. This CDR3 region has 16 residues. Losses at the gene ends were 0 bases for V and 3 bases for J; bases not matched to a gene: 9. Germline assignment: CDR1 SGHRS and CDR2 YFSETQ. CDR3 region: CASSLVAVAGGYEQYF. DNA of the CDR3: TGCGCCAGCAGCTTGGTAGCCGTGGCAGGGGGCTACGAGCAGTACTTC.

The chain employs TRBV3-1 (or the pseudogene TRBV3-2) and TRBJ2-1; 11 nucleotides line up with TRBD2. CDR3 size: 16 residues. Per the germline V gene, CDR1 is LGHDT and CDR2 is YNNKEL (reference sequence). The V gene end was trimmed by 6 bases and the J gene end by 4 bases; junction bases not matched to a gene: 8. The CDR3 bases are TGTGCCAGCAGACCTCCCGGGACTAGCGGATACAATGAGCAGTTCTTC. It specifies CASRPPGTSGYNEQFF.

The chain combines TRBV3-1 (or the pseudogene TRBV3-2) with TRBJ2-2; tentatively, D is TRBD2 (6 bases). The CDR3 covers 15 residues. V lost 3 bases to trimming and J lost 4 bases, with 12 bases between them. CDR1 and CDR2 (germline): LGHDT, YNNKEL (reference sequence). The CDR3 loop is CASSHKTSITGELFF. CDR3 sequence (DNA): TGTGCCAGCAGCCACAAGACTAGTATCACCGGGGAGCTGTTTTTT.

CDR3 sequence: CASSGGTSGTNTGELFF. The CDR3 coding sequence is TGTGCCAGCAGTGGCGGGACTAGCGGAACGAACACCGGGGAGCTGTTTTTT. V is TRBV25-1 and J is TRBJ2-2, with 11 bases aligning to TRBD2. V gave up 4 bases and J gave up 0 bases; unmatched junction bases: 4. Germline loops: CDR1 MGHDK, CDR2 SYGVNS. The CDR3 sequence is 17 residues long.

This rearrangement joins TRBV3-1 (or the pseudogene TRBV3-2) to TRBJ2-3; D is possibly TRBD2 (5 bases). Trimming took off 4 bases at V and 1 base at J, with 9 bases between the two ends. The CDR3 spans 14 residues. Per germline, CDR1 LGHDT and CDR2 YNNKEL (reference sequence). In DNA, the CDR3 is TGTGCCAGCAGCCGAGGGTCGGGCACAGATACGCAGTATTTT. Translated, it gives CASSRGSGTDTQYF.

The chain combines TRBV28 with TRBJ2-7, with 8 bases fitting TRBD1. Trimming took 5 bases from V and 5 from J; bases not matched to a gene: 8. Per germline, CDR1 MDHEN and CDR2 SYDVKM. There are 14 residues in the CDR3. The CDR3 reads CASSTDRGRHEQYF. As DNA, the CDR3 is TGTGCCAGCAGTACCGACAGGGGACGCCACGAGCAGTACTTC.

The chain uses TRBV27 and TRBJ1-1; D perhaps matches TRBD1 (5 bases). The V end was cut by 1 base, the J end by 5 bases, with 8 bases between. The germline V gene encodes CDR1 MNHEY and CDR2 SMNVEV (reference sequence). The CDR3 is made up of 13 amino acids. The CDR3 nucleotides are TGTGCCAGCAGTTTATACCCAGGGACTGAAGCTTTCTTT. It encodes CASSLYPGTEAFF.

This clone was seen just once. The V gene is TRBV7-6, the J gene TRBJ2-2; 7 nucleotides match TRBD1. CDR1 is SGHVS and CDR2 is FNYEAQ in the germline V gene. There are 16 residues in the CDR3. Germline trimming cut 5 bases from V and 7 bases from J; bases unmatched to any gene: 13. CDR3 nucleotides: TGTGCCAGCAGCCGGTCCCTTGACAGGGAAGACGGGGAGCTGTTTTTT. Residues: CASSRSLDREDGELFF.

In regard to this clone: The junction departs from the called germline gene at one end, perhaps through a read error. The rearrangement links TRBV6-5 to TRBJ1-2, with D hard to call. CDR1 MNHEY and CDR2 SVGAGI come from the germline V gene. This CDR3 is built from 12 residues. For the CDR3, the DNA is TGTGCCAGCAGCAGAATTTCCCGTGGGGAGCTCTTC. This gives the protein CASSRISRGELF.

The chain has TRBV7-9 and TRBJ2-2; TRBD2 matches at 7 bases. J lost 1 base, V lost 1 base, and 3 bases had no gene match. The germline CDR1 and CDR2 sequences are SEHNR and FQNEAQ (reference sequence). This CDR3 is 16 amino acids long. The CDR3 loop reads CASSLDGRWNTGELFF. The CDR3 bases are TGTGCCAGCAGCTTAGACGGGAGGTGGAACACCGGGGAGCTGTTTTTT.

The chain links TRBV27 to TRBJ2-5; 9 bases align to TRBD2. CDR3 length: 15 residues. Germline CDR1 and CDR2: MNHEY and SMNVEV (reference sequence). V lost 6 bases to trimming and J lost 5 bases; unmatched junction nucleotides: 10. CDR3 amino acids: CASRLHSGRWETQYF. The CDR3 DNA follows: TGTGCCAGCAGACTTCATAGCGGGAGATGGGAGACCCAGTACTTC.